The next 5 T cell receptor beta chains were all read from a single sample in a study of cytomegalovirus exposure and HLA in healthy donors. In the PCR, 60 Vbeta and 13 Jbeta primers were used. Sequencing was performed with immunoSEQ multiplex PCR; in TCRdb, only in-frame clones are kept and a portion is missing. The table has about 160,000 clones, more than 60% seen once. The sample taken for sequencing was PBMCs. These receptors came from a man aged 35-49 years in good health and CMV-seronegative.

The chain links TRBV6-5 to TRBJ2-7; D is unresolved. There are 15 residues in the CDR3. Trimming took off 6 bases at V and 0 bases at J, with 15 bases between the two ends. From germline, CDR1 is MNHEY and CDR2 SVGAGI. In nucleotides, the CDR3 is TGTGCCAGCAGCCGACTCATCATACCCTCCTACGAGCAGTACTTC. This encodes CASSRLIIPSYEQYF.

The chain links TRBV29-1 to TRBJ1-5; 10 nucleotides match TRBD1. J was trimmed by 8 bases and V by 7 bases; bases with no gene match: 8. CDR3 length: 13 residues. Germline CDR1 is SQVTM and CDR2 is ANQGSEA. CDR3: CSARTGGIEPQHF. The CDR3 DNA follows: TGCAGCGCGCGGACAGGGGGTATCGAGCCCCAGCATTTT. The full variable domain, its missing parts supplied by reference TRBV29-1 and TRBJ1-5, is SAVISQKPSRDICQRGTSLTIQCQVDSQVTMMFWYRQQPGQSLTLIATANQGSEATYESGFVIDKFPISRPNLTFSTLTVSNMSPEDSSIYLCSARTGGIEPQHFGDGTRLSIL.

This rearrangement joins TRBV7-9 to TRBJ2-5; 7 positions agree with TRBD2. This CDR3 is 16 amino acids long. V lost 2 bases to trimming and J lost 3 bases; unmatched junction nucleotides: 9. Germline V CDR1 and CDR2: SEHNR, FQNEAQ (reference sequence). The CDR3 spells CASSLRGDHGKETQYF. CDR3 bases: TGTGCCAGCAGCTTACGGGGGGATCATGGAAAAGAGACCCAGTACTTC.

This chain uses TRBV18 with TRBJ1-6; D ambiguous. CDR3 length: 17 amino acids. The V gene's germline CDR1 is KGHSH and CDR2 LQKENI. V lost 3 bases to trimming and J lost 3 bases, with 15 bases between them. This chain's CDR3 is CASSPKAGSGYNSPLHF. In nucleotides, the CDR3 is TGTGCCAGCTCACCTAAGGCGGGGTCAGGCTATAATTCACCCCTCCACTTT. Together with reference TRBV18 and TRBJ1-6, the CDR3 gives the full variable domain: NAGVMQNPRHLVRRRGQEARLRCSPMKGHSHVYWYRQLPEEGLKFMVYLQKENIIDESGMPKERFSAEFPKEGPSILRIQQVVRGDSAAYFCASSPKAGSGYNSPLHFGNGTRLTVT.

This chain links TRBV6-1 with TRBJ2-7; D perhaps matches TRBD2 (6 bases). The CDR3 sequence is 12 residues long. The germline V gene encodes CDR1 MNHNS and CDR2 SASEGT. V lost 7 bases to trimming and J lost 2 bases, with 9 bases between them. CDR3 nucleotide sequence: TGTGCCAGCACTTGGGGGGCCTACGAGCAGTACTTC. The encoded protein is CASTWGAYEQYF.